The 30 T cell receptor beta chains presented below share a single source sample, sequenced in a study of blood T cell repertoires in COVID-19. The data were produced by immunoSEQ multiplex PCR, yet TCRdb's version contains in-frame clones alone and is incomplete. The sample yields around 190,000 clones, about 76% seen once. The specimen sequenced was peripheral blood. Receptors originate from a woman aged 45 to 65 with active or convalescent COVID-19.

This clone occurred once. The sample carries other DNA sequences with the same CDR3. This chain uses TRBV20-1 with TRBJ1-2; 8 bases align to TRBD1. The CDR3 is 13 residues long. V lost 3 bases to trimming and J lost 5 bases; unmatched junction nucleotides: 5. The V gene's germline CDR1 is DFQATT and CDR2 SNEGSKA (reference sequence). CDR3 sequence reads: CSASDRGGYGYTF. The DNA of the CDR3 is TGCAGTGCTAGTGACAGGGGTGGGTATGGCTACACCTTC.

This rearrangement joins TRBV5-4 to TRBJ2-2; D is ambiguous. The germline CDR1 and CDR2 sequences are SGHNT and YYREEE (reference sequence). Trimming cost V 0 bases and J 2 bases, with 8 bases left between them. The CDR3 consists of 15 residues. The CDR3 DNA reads TGTGCCAGCAGCTTGGGAAACAGTAACACCGGGGAGCTGTTTTTT. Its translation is CASSLGNSNTGELFF.

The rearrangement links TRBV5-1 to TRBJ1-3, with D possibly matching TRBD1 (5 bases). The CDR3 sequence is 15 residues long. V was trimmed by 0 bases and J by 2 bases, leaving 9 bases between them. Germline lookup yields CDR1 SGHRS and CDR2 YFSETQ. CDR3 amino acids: CASSLEAGTGNTIYF. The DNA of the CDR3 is TGCGCCAGCAGCTTGGAAGCAGGGACTGGAAACACCATATATTTT.

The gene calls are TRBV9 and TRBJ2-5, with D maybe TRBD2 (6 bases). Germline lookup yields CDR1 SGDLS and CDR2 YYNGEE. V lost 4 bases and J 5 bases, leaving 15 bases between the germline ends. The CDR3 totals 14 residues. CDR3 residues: CASSPGTAGETQYF. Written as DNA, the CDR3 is TGTGCCAGCAGCCCCGGGACGGCGGGGGAGACCCAGTACTTC.

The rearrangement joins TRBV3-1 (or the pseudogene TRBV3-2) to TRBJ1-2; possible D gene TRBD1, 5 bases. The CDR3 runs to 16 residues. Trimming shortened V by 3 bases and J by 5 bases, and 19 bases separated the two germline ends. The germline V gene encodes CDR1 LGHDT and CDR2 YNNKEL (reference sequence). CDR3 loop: CASSQVGGYKRYGYTF. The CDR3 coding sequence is TGTGCCAGCAGCCAGGTGGGGGGGTATAAACGGTATGGCTACACCTTC.

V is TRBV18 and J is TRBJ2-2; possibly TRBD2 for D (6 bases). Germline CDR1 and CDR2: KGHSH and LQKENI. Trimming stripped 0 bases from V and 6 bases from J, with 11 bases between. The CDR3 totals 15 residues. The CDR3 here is CASSPPTASAGELFF. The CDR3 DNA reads TGTGCCAGCTCACCACCAACAGCTAGCGCCGGGGAGCTGTTTTTT.

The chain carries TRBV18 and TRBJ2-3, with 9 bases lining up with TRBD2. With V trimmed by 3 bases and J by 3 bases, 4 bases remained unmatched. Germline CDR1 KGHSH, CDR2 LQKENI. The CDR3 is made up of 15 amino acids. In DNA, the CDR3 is TGTGCCAGCTCACCGGGCCTAGCGGGAACAGATACGCAGTATTTT. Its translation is CASSPGLAGTDTQYF.

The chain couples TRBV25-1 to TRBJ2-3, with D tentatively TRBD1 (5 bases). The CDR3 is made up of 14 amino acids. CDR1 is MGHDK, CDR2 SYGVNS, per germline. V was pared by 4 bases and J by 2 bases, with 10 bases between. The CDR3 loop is CASSGQISTDTQYF. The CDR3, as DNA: TGTGCCAGCAGTGGACAGATATCCACAGATACGCAGTATTTT.

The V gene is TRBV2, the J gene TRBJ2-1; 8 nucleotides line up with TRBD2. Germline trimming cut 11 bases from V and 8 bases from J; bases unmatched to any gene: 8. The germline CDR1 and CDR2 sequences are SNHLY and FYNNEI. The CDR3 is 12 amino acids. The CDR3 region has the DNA TGTGCCGGGACGGGAGGGTTGGATGAGCAGTTCTTC. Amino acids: CAGTGGLDEQFF.

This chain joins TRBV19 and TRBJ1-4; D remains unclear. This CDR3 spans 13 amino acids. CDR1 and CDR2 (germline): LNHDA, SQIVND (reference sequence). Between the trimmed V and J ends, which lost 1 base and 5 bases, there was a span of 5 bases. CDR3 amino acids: CASSIGENEKLFF. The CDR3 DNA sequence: TGTGCCAGTAGTATAGGGGAGAATGAAAAACTGTTTTTT.

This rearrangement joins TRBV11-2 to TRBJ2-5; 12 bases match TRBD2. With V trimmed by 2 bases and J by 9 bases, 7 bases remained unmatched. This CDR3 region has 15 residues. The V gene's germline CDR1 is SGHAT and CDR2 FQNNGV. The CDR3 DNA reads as TGTGCCAGCAGCTTAAGGACTAGCGGGGCTGAGGCCCAGTACTTC. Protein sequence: CASSLRTSGAEAQYF. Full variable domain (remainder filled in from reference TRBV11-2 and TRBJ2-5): EAGVAQSPRYKIIEKRQSVAFWCNPISGHATLYWYQQILGQGPKLLIQFQNNGVVDDSQLPKDRFSAERLKGVDSTLKIQPAKLEDSAVYLCASSLRTSGAEAQYFGPGTRLLVL.

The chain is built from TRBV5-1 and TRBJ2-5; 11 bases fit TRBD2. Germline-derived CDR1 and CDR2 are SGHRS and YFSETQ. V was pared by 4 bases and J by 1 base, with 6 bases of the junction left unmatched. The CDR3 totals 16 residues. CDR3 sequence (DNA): TGCGCCAGCAGCCCCGGGACTAGCGGATTCCAAGAGACCCAGTACTTC. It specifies CASSPGTSGFQETQYF.

CDR3 sequence (DNA): TGCGCCAGCAGCTTGCTTAGTAAGCATACGCAGTATTTT. Protein sequence: CASSLLSKHTQYF. The chain links TRBV5-1 to TRBJ2-3; no clear D gene. This CDR3 spans 13 amino acids. Germline-derived CDR1 and CDR2 are SGHRS and YFSETQ. V lost 1 base and J lost 7, with 10 bases in between.

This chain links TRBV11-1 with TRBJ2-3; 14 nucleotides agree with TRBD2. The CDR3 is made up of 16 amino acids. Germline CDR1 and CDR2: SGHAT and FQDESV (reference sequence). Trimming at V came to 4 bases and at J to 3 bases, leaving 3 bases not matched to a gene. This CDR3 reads CASSSGLAGDTDTQYF. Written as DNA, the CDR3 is TGTGCCAGCAGCTCGGGACTAGCGGGGGATACAGATACGCAGTATTTT. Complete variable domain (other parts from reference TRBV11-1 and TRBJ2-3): EAEVAQSPRYKITEKSQAVAFWCDPISGHATLYWYRQILGQGPELLVQFQDESVVDDSQLPKDRFSAERLKGVDSTLKIQPAELGDSAMYLCASSSGLAGDTDTQYFGPGTRLTVL.

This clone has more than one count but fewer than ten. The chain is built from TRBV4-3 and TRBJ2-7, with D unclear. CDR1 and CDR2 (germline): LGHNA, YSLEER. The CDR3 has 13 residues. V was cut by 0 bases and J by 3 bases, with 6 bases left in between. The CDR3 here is CASSQDIRYEQYF. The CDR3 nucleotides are TGCGCCAGCAGCCAAGATATCCGCTACGAGCAGTACTTC.

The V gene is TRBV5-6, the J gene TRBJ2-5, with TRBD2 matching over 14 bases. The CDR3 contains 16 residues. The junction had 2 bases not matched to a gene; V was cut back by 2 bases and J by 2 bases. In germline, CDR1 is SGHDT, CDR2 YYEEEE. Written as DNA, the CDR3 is TGTGCCAGCAGCTTCGGGACTAGCGGGGGACAAGAGACCCAGTACTTC. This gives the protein CASSFGTSGGQETQYF.

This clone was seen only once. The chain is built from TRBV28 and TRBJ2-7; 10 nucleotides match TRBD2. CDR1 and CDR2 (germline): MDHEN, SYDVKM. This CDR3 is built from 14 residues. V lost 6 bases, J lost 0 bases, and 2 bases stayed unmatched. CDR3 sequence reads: CASRLAGNSYEQYF. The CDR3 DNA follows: TGTGCCAGCAGACTAGCGGGGAACTCCTACGAGCAGTACTTC.

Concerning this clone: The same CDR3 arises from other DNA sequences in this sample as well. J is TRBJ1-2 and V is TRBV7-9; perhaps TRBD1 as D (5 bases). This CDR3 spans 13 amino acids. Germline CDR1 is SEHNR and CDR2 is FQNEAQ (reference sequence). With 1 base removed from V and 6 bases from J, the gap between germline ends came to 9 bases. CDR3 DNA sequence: TGTGCCAGCAGCTTAGGCCAGGGCGATGGCTACACCTTC. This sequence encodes CASSLGQGDGYTF.

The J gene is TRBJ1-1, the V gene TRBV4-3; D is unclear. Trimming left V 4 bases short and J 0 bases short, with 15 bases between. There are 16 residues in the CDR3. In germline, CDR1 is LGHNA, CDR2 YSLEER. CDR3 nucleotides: TGCGCCAGCAGCCCATCCTACGGGGTCATGAACACTGAAGCTTTCTTT. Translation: CASSPSYGVMNTEAFF.

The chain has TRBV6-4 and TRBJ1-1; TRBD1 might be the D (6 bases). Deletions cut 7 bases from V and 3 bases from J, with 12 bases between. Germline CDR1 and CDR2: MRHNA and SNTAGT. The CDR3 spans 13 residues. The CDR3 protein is CASNLGADTEAFF. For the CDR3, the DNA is TGTGCCAGCAATCTGGGGGCAGACACTGAAGCTTTCTTT.

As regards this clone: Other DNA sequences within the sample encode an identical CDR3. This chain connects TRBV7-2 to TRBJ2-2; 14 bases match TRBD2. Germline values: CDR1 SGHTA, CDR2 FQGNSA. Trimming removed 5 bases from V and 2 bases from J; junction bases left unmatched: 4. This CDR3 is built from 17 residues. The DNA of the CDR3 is TGTGCCAGCAGCCTTGGACTAGCGGGGGGCAACACCGGGGAGCTGTTTTTT. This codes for CASSLGLAGGNTGELFF.

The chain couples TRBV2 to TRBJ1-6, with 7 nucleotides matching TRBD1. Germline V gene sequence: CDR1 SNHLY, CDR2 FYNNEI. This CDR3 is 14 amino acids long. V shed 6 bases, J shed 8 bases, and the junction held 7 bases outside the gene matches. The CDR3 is CASRDRSPHSPLHF. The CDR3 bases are TGTGCCAGCAGGGACAGGAGCCCCCATTCACCCCTCCACTTT.

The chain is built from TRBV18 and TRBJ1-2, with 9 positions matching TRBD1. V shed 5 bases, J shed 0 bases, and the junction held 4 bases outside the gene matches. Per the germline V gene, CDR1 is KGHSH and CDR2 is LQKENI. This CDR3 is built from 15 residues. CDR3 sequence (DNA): TGTGCCAGCTCAAGACAGGGGGTTTCTAACTATGGCTACACCTTC. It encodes CASSRQGVSNYGYTF.

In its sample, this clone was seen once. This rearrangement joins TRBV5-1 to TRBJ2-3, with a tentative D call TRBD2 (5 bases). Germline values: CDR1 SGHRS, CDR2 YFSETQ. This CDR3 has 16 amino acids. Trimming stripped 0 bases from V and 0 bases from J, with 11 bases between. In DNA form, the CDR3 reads TGCGCCAGCAGCTTGGGCGCTAGCCCTAGCACAGATACGCAGTATTTT. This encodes CASSLGASPSTDTQYF.

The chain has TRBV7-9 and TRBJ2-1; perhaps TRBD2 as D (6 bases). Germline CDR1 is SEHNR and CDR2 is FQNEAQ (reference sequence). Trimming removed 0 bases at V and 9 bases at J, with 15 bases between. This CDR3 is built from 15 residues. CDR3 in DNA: TGTGCCAGCAGCTTAGCGACGTCGCGGGGTGGTGAGCAGTTCTTC. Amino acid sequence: CASSLATSRGGEQFF.

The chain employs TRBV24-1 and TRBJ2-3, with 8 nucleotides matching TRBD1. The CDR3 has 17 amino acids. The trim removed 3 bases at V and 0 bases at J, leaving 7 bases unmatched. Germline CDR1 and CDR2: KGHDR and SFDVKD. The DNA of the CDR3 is TGTGCCACCAGTGATCGCGGGCACAGGGGGAGCACAGATACGCAGTATTTT. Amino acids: CATSDRGHRGSTDTQYF.

DNA for the CDR3: TGTGCCAGCAGCGTAGCTACGGGAGACGGGAGGGCTTGGAATGAGCAGTTCTTC. It encodes CASSVATGDGRAWNEQFF. The rearrangement joins TRBV9 to TRBJ2-1; 8 bases align to TRBD2. The V gene end was trimmed by 0 bases and the J gene end by 7 bases; junction bases not matched to a gene: 15. The germline V gene encodes CDR1 SGDLS and CDR2 YYNGEE. CDR3 size: 18 residues.

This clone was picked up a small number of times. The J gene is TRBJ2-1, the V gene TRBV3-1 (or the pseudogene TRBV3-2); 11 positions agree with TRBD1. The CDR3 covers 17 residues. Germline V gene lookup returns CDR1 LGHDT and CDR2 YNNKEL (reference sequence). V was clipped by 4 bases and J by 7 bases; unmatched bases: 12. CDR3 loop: CASSLYRGTGGRNEQFF. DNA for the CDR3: TGTGCCAGCAGCCTCTATCGGGGGACAGGGGGTCGGAATGAGCAGTTCTTC.

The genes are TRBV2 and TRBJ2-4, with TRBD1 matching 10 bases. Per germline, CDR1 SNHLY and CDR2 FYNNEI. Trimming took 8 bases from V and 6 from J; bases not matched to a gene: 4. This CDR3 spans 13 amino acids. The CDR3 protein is CASDRGPGNIQYF. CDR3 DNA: TGTGCCAGCGACAGGGGGCCGGGAAACATTCAGTACTTC.

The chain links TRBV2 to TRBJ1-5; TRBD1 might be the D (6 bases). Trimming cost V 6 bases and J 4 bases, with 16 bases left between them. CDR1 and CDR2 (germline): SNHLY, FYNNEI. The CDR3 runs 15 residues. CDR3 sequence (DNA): TGTGCCAGCAGAGATCATCAGGACAGTAATCAGCCCCAGCATTTT. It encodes CASRDHQDSNQPQHF.